These T cell receptor beta chains were read from a single sample in a study of cytotoxic CD8 clonotypes in ibrutinib-treated CLL. The method was immunoSEQ multiplex PCR; TCRdb's version includes in-frame clones alone and lacks a portion of them. In the table there are roughly 170,000 clones, about 80% of which are singletons. The material was PBMCs, obtained after 24 months of ibrutinib treatment. The receptors shown here come from a human donor with chronic lymphocytic leukemia. Each CDR3 is given with its conserved first and last residue. D genes are given only for firm matches. Expanded clones are given a class, and other clones once, few, many or no size at all.

TRBJ2-1 | . | TRBD2 | TRBV7-3 | TGTGCCAGCAGCTCCACAGCGGGGGGGTACAATGAGCAGTTCTTC | CASSSTAGGYNEQFF
TRBJ1-1 | . | . | TRBV7-6 | TGTGCCAGCAGCGTAACAACGAACACTGAAGCTTTCTTT | CASSVTTNTEAFF
TRBJ2-7 | . | . | TRBV18 | TGTGCCAGCTCACCACCGGCGAACTACGAGCAGTACTTC | CASSPPANYEQYF
TRBJ1-5 | . | . | TRBV4-2 | TGTGCCAGCAGCCAAGTGGATGAAAATCAGCCCCAGCATTTT | CASSQVDENQPQHF
TRBJ2-5 | . | TRBD2 | TRBV18 | TGTGCCAGCTCACCCGGACTAGAGACGCAAGAGACCCAGTACTTC | CASSPGLETQETQYF
TRBJ1-5 | once | . | TRBV4-1 | TGCGCCAGCAGCCACCCTGGGATCGACAGCCGCAGGCATTTT | CASSHPGIDSRRHF
TRBJ1-4 | . | . | TRBV30 | TGTGCCTGGGCAGGGCTCACTAATGAAAAACTGTTTTTT | CAWAGLTNEKLFF
TRBJ1-1 | . | . | TRBV19 | TGTGCCAGTAGCCTAAAGGGGCTTAGGTCTGAAGCTTTCTTT | CASSLKGLRSEAFF
TRBJ2-7 | . | TRBD1 | TRBV6-6 | TGTGCCAGCTTTAACCCCGGACAGGGCAAGGGCGAGCAGTACTTC | CASFNPGQGKGEQYF
TRBJ1-1 | . | . | TRBV30 | TGTGCCTGGAGGTTCAGGACTGAAGCTTTCTTT | CAWRFRTEAFF
TRBJ1-3 | . | TRBD1 | TRBV19 | TGTGCCAGTAGTATTTCGACAGGGTCCTTCTCTGGAAACACCATATATTTT | CASSISTGSFSGNTIYF
TRBJ2-3 | . | . | TRBV6-5 | TGTGCCAGTACGGGGAGCACAGATACGCAGTATTTT | CASTGSTDTQYF
TRBJ2-1 | . | TRBD2 | TRBV4-3 | TGCGCCAGCAGCCAAGGGTTCAGGACTAGCGGAAGGACCAATGAGCAGTTCTTC | CASSQGFRTSGRTNEQFF
TRBJ2-3 | . | TRBD2 | TRBV7-2 | TGTGCCAGCAGCTTACGACTAGCGGGGAGAGATACGCAGTATTTT | CASSLRLAGRDTQYF
TRBJ1-1 | once | . | TRBV5-1 | TGCGCCAGCAGCCCGGCAGCGTTGAACACTGAAGCTTTCTTT | CASSPAALNTEAFF
TRBJ2-1 | once | . | TRBV15 | TGTGCCACCAGCAGGGGCCTGGAGCTAAGGGAGCAGTTCTTC | CATSRGLELREQFF
TRBJ2-5 | few | . | TRBV19 | TGTGCCAGTAGCGTTCAGCTCGCCCTGGAGACCCAGTACTTC | CASSVQLALETQYF
TRBJ2-1 | . | . | TRBV6-5 | TGTGCCAGCAGCCCGAACGGGCATGAGCAGTTCTTC | CASSPNGHEQFF
TRBJ1-2 | . | . | TRBV7-8 | TGTGCCGCCATTGGGGACGGGAATGGCTACACCTTC | CAAIGDGNGYTF
TRBJ2-4 | . | TRBD2 | TRBV7-9 | TGTGCCAGCAGCTTAGAGGCGACTAGCAAAGCCAAAAACATTCAGTACTTC | CASSLEATSKAKNIQYF
TRBJ1-3 | . | . | TRBV2 | TGTGCCAGCACCGCGAGGGGGAAACCCTCTGGAAACACCATATATTTT | CASTARGKPSGNTIYF
TRBJ2-1 | . | TRBD1 | TRBV19 | TGTGCCAGTAGTGTCTTTTTTCCGGGACAGGACTCTGGCAATGAGCAGTTCTTC | CASSVFFPGQDSGNEQFF
TRBJ2-1 | once | . | TRBV4-1 | TGCGCCAGCAGCCAGACCCGGGACCCTACCCCACAGTTCTTC | CASSQTRDPTPQFF
TRBJ1-1 | . | TRBD1 | TRBV5-1 | TGCGCCAGCAGCTTAACAGGGGACACTGAAGCTTTCTTT | CASSLTGDTEAFF
TRBJ1-2 | . | . | TRBV30 | TGTGCCTGGAGTGTACGGGGAGGAAACTATGGCTACACCTTC | CAWSVRGGNYGYTF
TRBJ2-1 | . | . | TRBV7-2 | TGTGCCAGCAGCACTAGCTCCTACAATGAGCAGTTCTTC | CASSTSSYNEQFF
TRBJ1-2 | few | TRBD1 | TRBV6-1 | TGTGCCCACATACGGACAGGGGGCGCTTCGGGTGGCTACACCTTC | CAHIRTGGASGGYTF
TRBJ2-5 | . | . | TRBV11-3 | TGTGCCAGCAGGCAATGGGGTTTCGAGACCCAGTACTTC | CASRQWGFETQYF
TRBJ1-2 | many | TRBD1 | TRBV4-2 | TGTGCCAGCAGGACAGGGGGCGAGTATGGCTACACCTTC | CASRTGGEYGYTF
TRBJ1-4 | . | . | TRBV30 | TGTGCCTGGAGTCACCAGAATGAAAAACTGTTTTTT | CAWSHQNEKLFF
TRBJ1-1 | . | . | TRBV10-1 | TGCGCCAGCAGTGGACAGACCAACACTGAAGCTTTCTTT | CASSGQTNTEAFF
TRBJ1-5 | . | . | TRBV19 | TGTGCCAGTAGTATGATGGGGGTTCTTCAGCCCCAGCATTTT | CASSMMGVLQPQHF
TRBJ2-1 | once | TRBD2 | TRBV7-2 | TGTGCCAGCAGCCCTAGGCCTAGCGGGAGTTCTAATGAGCAGTTCTTC | CASSPRPSGSSNEQFF
TRBJ1-5 | medium-sized | . | TRBV5-1 | TGCGCCAGCAGCTTGGATGGGGCACGGAGCAATCAGCCCCAGCATTTT | CASSLDGARSNQPQHF
TRBJ1-2 | . | . | TRBV4-1 | TGCGCCAGCAGACTTACAGGGACTTCCCCCTATGGCTACACCTTC | CASRLTGTSPYGYTF
TRBJ1-4 | once | . | TRBV6-5 | TGTGCCAGCAGATTCACCGGGGGGCGTAATGAAAAACTGTTTTTT | CASRFTGGRNEKLFF
TRBJ2-7 | . | TRBD1 | TRBV6-5 | TGTGCCAGCAGTTCGGACAGGGGGGCCTACGAGCAGTACTTC | CASSSDRGAYEQYF
TRBJ2-1 | . | TRBD2 | TRBV7-6 | TGTGCCAGCACCTTAACTAGCGGGAGGCCCAGCTCCTACAATGAGCAGTTCTTC | CASTLTSGRPSSYNEQFF
TRBJ2-7 | once | . | TRBV28 | TGTGCCAGCAGAACAGTATCCGGGACCCACGAGCAGTACTTC | CASRTVSGTHEQYF
TRBJ1-2 | . | . | TRBV7-9 | TGTGCCAGCAGCTTTGGGTCTAACTATGGCTACACCTTC | CASSFGSNYGYTF
TRBJ2-7 | . | . | TRBV7-2 | TGTGCCAGCAGCTTACAGTCGACCGGATACGAGCAGTACTTC | CASSLQSTGYEQYF
TRBJ1-5 | . | . | TRBV19 | TGTGCCAGTAGTATTAGTAGCAATCAGCCCCAGCATTTT | CASSISSNQPQHF
TRBJ1-4 | few | . | TRBV5-4 | TGTGCCAGCAGCCGAGCTACAGGGAATGAAAAACTGTTTTTT | CASSRATGNEKLFF
TRBJ1-2 | few | . | TRBV19 | TGTGCCAGTACCCTAGACTGGCGATATGGCTACACCTTC | CASTLDWRYGYTF
TRBJ1-3 | few | . | TRBV4-1 | TGCGCCAGCAGCCAAGAGGCAGCGGTAATCTCTGGAAACACCATATATTTT | CASSQEAAVISGNTIYF
TRBJ2-1 | . | TRBD2 | TRBV2 | TGTGCCAGCAACCAATTTGGGAGTAGCGGGAGCTCCTACAATGAGCAGTTCTTC | CASNQFGSSGSSYNEQFF
TRBJ1-4 | . | . | TRBV19 | TGTGCCAGTAGTAGAGGGGCTGCGGGAGAAAAACTGTTTTTT | CASSRGAAGEKLFF
TRBJ2-7 | . | TRBD1 | TRBV5-1 | TGCGCCAGCAGCTTGGAGGGGGCCGGCGAGCAGTACTTC | CASSLEGAGEQYF
TRBJ2-7 | . | . | TRBV28 | TGTGCCACGCAACGGGCAGGGAAGTACGAGCAGTACTTC | CATQRAGKYEQYF
TRBJ2-1 | . | TRBD1 | TRBV19 | TGTGCCAGTTCGGGGACAGGGGGCTGGGGGGCCTACAATGAGCAGTTCTTC | CASSGTGGWGAYNEQFF
TRBJ2-7 | . | TRBD2 | TRBV18 | TGTGCCAGCTCTCCCGAGGGACTAGCGGGGTCCGAGCAGTACTTC | CASSPEGLAGSEQYF
TRBJ2-5 | . | TRBD2 | TRBV7-2 | TGTGCCAGCAGCTTAGCGGCGAGCGGGGGGGCCCCAGAGACCCAGTACTTC | CASSLAASGGAPETQYF
TRBJ2-5 | . | TRBD1 | TRBV19 | TGTGCCAGTAGTCTTGCTCGACAGGGGGCCGGCCAAGAGACCCAGTACTTC | CASSLARQGAGQETQYF